Below are 14 T cell receptor beta chains sequenced from a single sample in a study of control samples from healthy donors and cancer patients. The method was immunoSEQ multiplex PCR; TCRdb's version includes in-frame clones alone and lacks a portion of them. This table holds around 130,000 clones, roughly 89% found once. The sequencing sample was made of PBMCs. Receptors were obtained from a man aged 50-59 years with head and neck cancer.

The V gene is TRBV6-5, the J gene TRBJ2-7; possibly TRBD1 or TRBD2 for D (6 bases each). Germline loops: CDR1 MNHEY, CDR2 SVGAGI. CDR3 length: 15 residues. The germline V and J ends were trimmed by 0 bases and 12 bases, with 21 bases remaining between them. CDR3 nucleotide sequence: TGTGCCAGCAGTTACTCGGTCGGGGGCAGGGCAAATTTGTACTTC. Its protein is CASSYSVGGRANLYF.

This sequence joins TRBV10-3 and TRBJ2-1, with TRBD1 matching 8 bases. Germline trimming cut 6 bases from V and 5 bases from J; bases unmatched to any gene: 3. The CDR3 runs to 13 residues. CDR1 and CDR2 (germline): ENHRY, SYGVKD. The CDR3 is CAISPGQDNEQFF. CDR3 sequence (DNA): TGTGCCATCAGCCCGGGACAGGACAATGAGCAGTTCTTC.

The chain links TRBV18 to TRBJ1-3; 10 nucleotides agree with TRBD1. The CDR3 runs to 16 residues. CDR1 and CDR2 from the germline V gene are KGHSH and LQKENI. Trimming cost V 2 bases and J 1 base; bases outside gene matches: 2. The CDR3 loop is CASSPWTGGSGNTIYF. The CDR3 DNA is TGTGCCAGCTCACCATGGACAGGGGGATCTGGAAACACCATATATTTT.

J is TRBJ2-3 and V is TRBV5-4; D remains ambiguous. The CDR3 is 12 amino acids. Germline lookup yields CDR1 SGHNT and CDR2 YYREEE (reference sequence). V gave up 6 bases and J gave up 7 bases, with 12 bases separating them. This chain's CDR3 is CASNQDGYTQYF. CDR3 bases: TGTGCCAGCAACCAGGACGGATATACGCAGTATTTT.

This clone has only one observation. In nucleotides, the CDR3 is TGTGCCAGCAGCCCTTTGACTAGCGGGGCAACAGATACGCAGTATTTT. Protein product: CASSPLTSGATDTQYF. This rearrangement joins TRBV13 to TRBJ2-3, with 11 bases matching TRBD2. CDR1 is PRHDT, CDR2 FYEKMQ, per germline (reference sequence). This CDR3 is 16 amino acids long. V lost 5 bases and J lost 3; bases outside the gene matches: 7. Full variable domain (missing parts from reference TRBV13 and TRBJ2-3): AAGVIQSPRHLIKEKRETATLKCYPIPRHDTVYWYQQGPGQDPQFLISFYEKMQSDKGSIPDRFSAQQFSDYHSELNMSSLELGDSALYFCASSPLTSGATDTQYFGPGTRLTVL.

The chain is built from TRBV4-2 and TRBJ2-1; TRBD2 agrees at 7 bases. With V trimmed by 3 bases and J by 0 bases, 5 bases remained unmatched. Germline CDR1 reads LGHNA; CDR2 reads YNFKEQ. CDR3 length equals 16 residues. The CDR3 protein is CASSQLAGVSYNEQFF. The CDR3 DNA reads as TGTGCCAGCAGCCAGTTAGCGGGCGTCTCCTACAATGAGCAGTTCTTC.

The chain's CDR3 is CASSLVGVGYGYTF. Here the CDR3 DNA reads TGTGCCAGCAGCTTGGTTGGGGTGGGCTATGGCTACACCTTC. V gene TRBV5-6 combines with J gene TRBJ1-2; the D is unclear. Trimming took 0 bases from V and 4 from J, leaving 10 bases between them. The CDR3 has 14 amino acids. Germline V lookup: CDR1 SGHDT, CDR2 YYEEEE.

The V call is TRBV5-1, the J call TRBJ2-2; D possibly uses TRBD1 or TRBD2 (6 bases each). The ends were cut back, 4 bases at V and 0 bases at J, with 19 bases in the middle. The CDR3 contains 18 residues. Germline V lookup: CDR1 SGHRS, CDR2 YFSETQ. Written as DNA, the CDR3 is TGCGCCAGCAGCCCAAACTTAAGGGGGGCTACGAACACCGGGGAGCTGTTTTTT. This sequence encodes CASSPNLRGATNTGELFF.

This sequence joins TRBV20-1 and TRBJ2-7; TRBD1 matches at 9 bases. The CDR3 extends over 17 amino acids. CDR1 is DFQATT and CDR2 is SNEGSKA in the germline V gene (reference sequence). The V segment lost 3 bases and the J segment 6 bases; nucleotides outside the gene matches: 18. The CDR3 DNA reads as TGCAGTGCTAGTTTCCGTGAACCGAACAGGGGGCTCAGCGAGCAGTACTTC. Protein product: CSASFREPNRGLSEQYF.

As for this clone: Different DNA sequences within this sample yield the same CDR3. The V and J genes are TRBV5-1 and TRBJ1-4; no definite D call. The germline CDR1 and CDR2 sequences are SGHRS and YFSETQ. The CDR3 runs to 15 residues. V lost 3 bases, J lost 0 bases, and 9 bases lay in between. The CDR3 sequence: CASSSLGATNEKLFF. The CDR3 nucleotides are TGCGCCAGCAGCTCCTTAGGTGCAACTAATGAAAAACTGTTTTTT.

CDR3 amino acids: CASSTPGQGTGNTIYF. The CDR3 DNA is TGTGCCAGCAGTACCCCGGGACAGGGAACGGGAAACACCATATATTTT. The rearrangement joins TRBV7-9 to TRBJ1-3, with 9 bases lining up with TRBD1. J gave up 4 bases and V 6 bases, and 10 bases lay outside the gene matches. The CDR3 runs to 16 residues. Germline-derived CDR1 and CDR2 are SEHNR and FQNEAQ (reference sequence).

The chain carries TRBV25-1 and TRBJ2-5; TRBD1 matches 8 bases. Trimming took 4 bases from V and 6 from J; bases not matched to a gene: 10. The germline V gene encodes CDR1 MGHDK and CDR2 SYGVNS. This CDR3 has 15 amino acids. The CDR3 loop is CASSAGQGSSQTQYF. CDR3 in DNA: TGTGCCAGCAGTGCAGGACAGGGTAGTTCCCAGACCCAGTACTTC.

The genes are TRBV5-1 and TRBJ1-5; 7 nucleotides line up with TRBD1. The CDR3 is 16 amino acids. The V gene's germline CDR1 is SGHRS and CDR2 YFSETQ. V was pared by 0 bases and J by 7 bases, with 10 bases of the junction left unmatched. In DNA, the CDR3 is TGCGCCAGCAGCTTGGAAGGCAGAGGAGGGGGCCAGCCCCAGCATTTT. This sequence encodes CASSLEGRGGGQPQHF.

The rearrangement links TRBV6-6 to TRBJ1-2; D might be TRBD1 (5 bases). Germline CDR1 is MNHNY and CDR2 is SVGAGI (reference sequence). This CDR3 is 13 amino acids long. V lost 2 bases, J lost 6 bases, and 10 bases lay in between. Here the CDR3 DNA reads TGTGCCAGCAGTTACGTGGGGCTTGATGGCTACACCTTC. Translating it yields CASSYVGLDGYTF.